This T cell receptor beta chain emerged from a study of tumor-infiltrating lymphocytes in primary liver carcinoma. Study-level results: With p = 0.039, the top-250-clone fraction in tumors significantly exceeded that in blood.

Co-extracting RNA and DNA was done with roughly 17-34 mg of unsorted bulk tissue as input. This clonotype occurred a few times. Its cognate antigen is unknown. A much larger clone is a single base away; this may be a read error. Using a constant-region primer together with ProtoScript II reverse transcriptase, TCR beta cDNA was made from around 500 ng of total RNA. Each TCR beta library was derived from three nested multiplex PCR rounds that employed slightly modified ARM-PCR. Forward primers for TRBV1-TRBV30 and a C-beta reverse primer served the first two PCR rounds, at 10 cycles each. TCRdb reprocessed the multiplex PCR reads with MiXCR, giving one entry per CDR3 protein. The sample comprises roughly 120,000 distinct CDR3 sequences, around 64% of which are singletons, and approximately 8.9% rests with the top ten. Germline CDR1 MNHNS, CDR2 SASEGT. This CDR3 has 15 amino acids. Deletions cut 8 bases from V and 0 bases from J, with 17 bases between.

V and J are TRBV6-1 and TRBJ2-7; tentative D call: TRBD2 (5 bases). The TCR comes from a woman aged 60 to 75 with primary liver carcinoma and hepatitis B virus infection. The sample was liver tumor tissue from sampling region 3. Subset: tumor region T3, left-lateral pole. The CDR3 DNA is TGTGCCAGCGTCCGAGCTAGCAGTAGCTCCTACGAGCAGTACTTC. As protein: CASVRASSSSYEQYF.